This is a list of T cell receptor beta chains from one sample in a study of T cells in Graves' hyperthyroidism and ophthalmopathy. TCRdb reprocessed the multiplex PCR reads with MiXCR, giving one entry per CDR3 protein. The sample records 400,000 to 600,000 distinct CDR3 sequences, around 21% being singletons. The specimen sequenced was blood. The receptors stem from a man between 18 and 35 years old with Graves' hyperthyroidism. Both conserved end residues are part of each CDR3. D genes are given only for firm matches. Size is stated for part of the rows, as once, few or many counts, or as a class when the clone is expanded.

D gene	J gene	V gene	clone size	CDR3 protein	CDR3 DNA
TRBD1	TRBJ2-7	TRBV24-1	many	CATSDLTGESPYEQYF	TGTGCCACCAGTGACCTCACAGGGGAATCGCCCTACGAGCAGTACTTC
.	TRBJ2-2	TRBV20-1	many	CSARDYERAGELFF	TGCAGTGCTAGAGATTATGAGAGAGCCGGGGAGCTGTTTTTT
.	TRBJ2-7	TRBV7-2	.	CASSLNTEQYF	TGTGCCAGCAGCTTGAATACCGAGCAGTACTTC
.	TRBJ1-1	TRBV28	many	CASSFWGLNTEAFF	TGTGCCAGCAGTTTCTGGGGGCTGAACACTGAAGCTTTCTTT
.	TRBJ1-2	TRBV5-1	few	CASRWLFYTF	TGCGCCAGCAGGTGGTTGTTCTACACCTTC
TRBD1	TRBJ2-5	TRBV20-1	many	CSAERQGSWETQYF	TGCAGTGCTGAACGACAGGGATCCTGGGAGACCCAGTACTTC
.	TRBJ1-1	TRBV12-3/TRBV12-4	many	CASSLDRPNTEAFF	TGTGCCAGCAGTTTAGACAGACCGAACACTGAAGCTTTCTTT
.	TRBJ1-2	TRBV12-3/TRBV12-4	.	CASSFPSIQTREEVRPEEGYTF	TGTGCCAGCAGTTTCCCGTCCATACAGACCCGAGAAGAGGTCAGACCCGAGGAGGGCTACACCTTC
.	TRBJ2-2	TRBV12-3/TRBV12-4	many	CASSFSAGELFF	TGTGCCAGCAGTTTCAGTGCCGGGGAGCTGTTTTTT
.	TRBJ1-2	TRBV20-1	many	CSAWTVNYGYTF	TGCAGTGCCTGGACGGTTAACTATGGCTACACCTTC
.	TRBJ1-5	TRBV3-1	few	CASSQFRGGPQPQHF	TGTGCCAGCAGCCAATTCCGAGGGGGGCCTCAGCCCCAGCATTTT
.	TRBJ2-7	TRBV29-1	few	CSVEDPGGGYEQYF	TGCAGCGTTGAAGATCCGGGTGGGGGCTACGAGCAGTACTTC
.	TRBJ2-2	TRBV27	many	CASSLGAGGELFF	TGTGCCAGCAGTTTGGGGGCCGGCGGGGAGCTGTTTTTT
.	TRBJ1-1	TRBV11-2	.	CASSFLDSLYTEAFF	TGTGCCAGCAGCTTCCTAGATAGTTTGTACACTGAGGCTTTCTTT
TRBD1	TRBJ1-1	TRBV11-2	many	CASSLDPQGDEAFF	TGTGCCAGCAGCTTAGACCCACAGGGGGATGAAGCTTTCTTT
.	TRBJ2-7	TRBV11-2	many	CASSFDRDYEQYF	TGTGCCAGCAGCTTCGACAGAGACTACGAGCAGTACTTC
.	TRBJ2-7	TRBV20-1	many	CSARDQGRVDFYEQYF	TGCAGTGCTAGAGATCAGGGCAGAGTGGACTTCTACGAGCAGTACTTC
TRBD2	TRBJ2-7	TRBV19	.	CASSREGHYEQYF	TGTGCCAGTTCTCGGGAGGGCCATTACGAGCAGTACTTC
TRBD1	TRBJ1-5	TRBV2	.	CASSEGDSRRPQHF	TGTGCCAGCAGTGAAGGGGACAGTAGACGGCCCCAGCATTTT
TRBD2	TRBJ2-7	TRBV20-1	few	CSARKGLAETYEQYF	TGCAGTGCTAGAAAGGGACTAGCAGAAACCTACGAGCAGTACTTC
TRBD1	TRBJ1-1	TRBV7-9	few	CASSLARTGKTEAFF	TGTGCCAGCAGCTTAGCCCGGACAGGGAAGACTGAAGCTTTCTTT